The present T cell receptor (beta chain) was sequenced within a study of T cells in Graves' hyperthyroidism and ophthalmopathy. This clonotype occurred many times. Its specificity is unknown. This CDR3 is built from 14 residues. Germline CDR1 reads KGHSH; CDR2 reads LQKENI. V gave up 5 bases and J gave up 2 bases, with 12 bases separating them. Uncontrolled infection, other autoimmune disease, pregnancy or lactation disqualified patients from enrolment. PBMCs were sourced from more than 9 ml fresh peripheral blood. Study-wide points: Researchers found most expanded thyroid clonotypes above 0.001 in blood as well.

From RNA transcripts, TCR beta CDR3 regions were amplified. Using the HTBI primer set, a first-round RT-PCR was run on the TCR CDR3. TCRdb analysed the multiplex PCR reads with MiXCR anew, one entry per CDR3 protein. The table shows fewer than 110,000 distinct CDR3 sequences, with about a sixth occurring only once. The genes are TRBV18 and TRBJ2-5; D perhaps matches TRBD1 (6 bases). Sequencing was done on a sample of blood. The clonotype comes from a woman between 45 and 60 years old with Graves' hyperthyroidism. As DNA, the CDR3 is TGTGCCAGCTCATCGCGGACAGATCAAGAGACCCAGTACTTC. Protein sequence: CASSSRTDQETQYF.